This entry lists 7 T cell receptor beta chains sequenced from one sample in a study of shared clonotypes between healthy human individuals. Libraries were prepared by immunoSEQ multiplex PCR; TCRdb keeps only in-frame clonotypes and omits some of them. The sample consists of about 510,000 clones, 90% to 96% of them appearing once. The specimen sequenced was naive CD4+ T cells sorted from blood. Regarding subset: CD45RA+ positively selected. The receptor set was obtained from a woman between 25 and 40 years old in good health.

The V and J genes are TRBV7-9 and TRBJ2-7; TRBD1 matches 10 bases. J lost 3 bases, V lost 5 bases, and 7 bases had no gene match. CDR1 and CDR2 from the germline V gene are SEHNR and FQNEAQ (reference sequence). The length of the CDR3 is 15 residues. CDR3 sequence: CASSGPGTGDYEQYF. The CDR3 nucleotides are TGTGCCAGCAGCGGCCCCGGGACAGGGGACTACGAGCAGTACTTC. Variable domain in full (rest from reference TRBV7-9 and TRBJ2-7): DTGVSQNPRHKITKRGQNVTFRCDPISEHNRLYWYRQTLGQGPEFLTYFQNEAQLEKSRLLSDRFSAERPKGSFSTLEIQRTEQGDSAMYLCASSGPGTGDYEQYFGPGTRLTVT.

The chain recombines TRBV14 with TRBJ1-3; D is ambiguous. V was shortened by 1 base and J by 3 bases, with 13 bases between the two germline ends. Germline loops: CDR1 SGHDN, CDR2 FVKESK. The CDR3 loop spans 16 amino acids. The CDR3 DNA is TGTGCCAGCAGCCAAGGTTTTAGAAGGGATGGAAACACCATATATTTT. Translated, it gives CASSQGFRRDGNTIYF.

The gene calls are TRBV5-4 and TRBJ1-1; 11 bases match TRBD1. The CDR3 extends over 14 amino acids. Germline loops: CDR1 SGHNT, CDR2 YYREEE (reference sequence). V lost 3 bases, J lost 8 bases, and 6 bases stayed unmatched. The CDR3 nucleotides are TGTGCCAGCAGCTGGGACAGGGGGAGCCAGGAAGCTTTCTTT. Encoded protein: CASSWDRGSQEAFF.

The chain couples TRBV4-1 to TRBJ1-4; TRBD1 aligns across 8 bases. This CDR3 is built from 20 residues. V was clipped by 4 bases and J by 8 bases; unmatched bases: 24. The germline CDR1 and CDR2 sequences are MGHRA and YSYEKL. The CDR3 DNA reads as TGCGCCAGCAGCCCGATCGGACGCGGACAGGGAATTCCTTTCGGGGAAAAACTGTTTTTT. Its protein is CASSPIGRGQGIPFGEKLFF.

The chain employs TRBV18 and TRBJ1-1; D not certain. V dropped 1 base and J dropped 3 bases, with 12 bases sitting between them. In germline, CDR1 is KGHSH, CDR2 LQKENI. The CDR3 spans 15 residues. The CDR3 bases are TGTGCCAGCTCACCACGGGAGGGTCGCGACACTGAAGCTTTCTTT. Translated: CASSPREGRDTEAFF. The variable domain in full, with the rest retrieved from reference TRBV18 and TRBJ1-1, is NAGVMQNPRHLVRRRGQEARLRCSPMKGHSHVYWYRQLPEEGLKFMVYLQKENIIDESGMPKERFSAEFPKEGPSILRIQQVVRGDSAAYFCASSPREGRDTEAFFGQGTRLTVV.

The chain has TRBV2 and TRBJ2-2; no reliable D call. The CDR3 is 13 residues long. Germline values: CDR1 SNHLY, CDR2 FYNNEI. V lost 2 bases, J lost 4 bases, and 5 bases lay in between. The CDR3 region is CASSEWATGELFF. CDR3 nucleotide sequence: TGTGCCAGCAGTGAATGGGCCACCGGGGAGCTGTTTTTT.

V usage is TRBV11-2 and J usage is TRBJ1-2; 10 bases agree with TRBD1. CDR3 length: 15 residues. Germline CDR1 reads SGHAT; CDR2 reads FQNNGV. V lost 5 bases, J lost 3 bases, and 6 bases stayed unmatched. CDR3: CASSPETGGDYGYTF. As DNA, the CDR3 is TGTGCCAGCAGCCCGGAGACAGGGGGCGACTATGGCTACACCTTC.